A selection of T cell receptor beta chains follows, all from one sample in a study of post-analysis software for immune sequencing data. TCRdb called the PCR reads again in MiXCR, with one record for every CDR3 protein. In the table there are 400,000 to 500,000 distinct CDR3 sequences, 30% to 45% of which are singletons. The sample taken for sequencing was blood. All receptors come from a girl aged 2 to 9 with multiple sclerosis. The conserved cysteine and the conserved F or W are not part of the CDR3 here.

CDR3 length	V gene	J gene	CDR3 protein
11	TRBV4-1	TRBJ2-7	ASSQALGGKQY
12	TRBV28	TRBJ2-7	ASVPGQGFAEQY
12	TRBV7-2	TRBJ2-1	ASSPGLAVNEQF
13	TRBV7-9	TRBJ2-7	ASSFGREPPYEQY
11	TRBV10-3	TRBJ1-1	AISLHGDTEAF
9	TRBV10-2	TRBJ2-1	ASRDYNEQF
13	TRBV7-3	TRBJ2-1	ASSLTFLAGGEQF
14	TRBV6-2/TRBV6-3	TRBJ2-7	ASSYSTETGSREQY
12	TRBV5-1	TRBJ2-3	ASSLNRGTDAQY
10	TRBV12-3/TRBV12-4	TRBJ1-1	ASSAGGAAAF
14	TRBV7-9	TRBJ2-3	ASSFTGTGNTDTQY
14	TRBV5-8	TRBJ2-7	ASSLGLAGVVHEQY
17	TRBV5-1	TRBJ1-6	ASSQRQGPRGSYNSPLH
11	TRBV6-5	TRBJ2-7	ASRKQGATEQY
13	TRBV12-3/TRBV12-4	TRBJ2-3	ASSFPGQSVDTQY
14	TRBV9	TRBJ2-3	ASSVEGGGPTDTQY
13	TRBV29-1	TRBJ2-1	SARGTSGRSDEQF
13	TRBV7-2	TRBJ2-7	ASRAASGTEYEQY